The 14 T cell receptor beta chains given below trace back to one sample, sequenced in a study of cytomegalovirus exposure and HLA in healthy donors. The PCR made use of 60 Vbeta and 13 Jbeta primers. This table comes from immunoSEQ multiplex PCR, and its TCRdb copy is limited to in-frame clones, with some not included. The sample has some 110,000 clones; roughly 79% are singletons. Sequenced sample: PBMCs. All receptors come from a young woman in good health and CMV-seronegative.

Here the CDR3 DNA reads TGCGCCAGCAGCTTGAACGACCCCACGACAGGGACTGAAGCTTTCTTT. Its translation: CASSLNDPTTGTEAFF. The chain recombines TRBV5-1 with TRBJ1-1, with 7 bases identical to TRBD1. Germline V gene sequence: CDR1 SGHRS, CDR2 YFSETQ. The CDR3 contains 16 residues. With V trimmed by 1 base and J by 5 bases, 11 bases remained unmatched.

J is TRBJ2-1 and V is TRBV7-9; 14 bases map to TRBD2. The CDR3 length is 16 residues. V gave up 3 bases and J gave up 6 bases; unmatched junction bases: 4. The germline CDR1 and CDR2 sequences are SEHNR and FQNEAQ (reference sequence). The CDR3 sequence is CASSFLGTSGSNEQFF. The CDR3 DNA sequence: TGTGCCAGCAGCTTTCTGGGGACTAGCGGGAGCAATGAGCAGTTCTTC.

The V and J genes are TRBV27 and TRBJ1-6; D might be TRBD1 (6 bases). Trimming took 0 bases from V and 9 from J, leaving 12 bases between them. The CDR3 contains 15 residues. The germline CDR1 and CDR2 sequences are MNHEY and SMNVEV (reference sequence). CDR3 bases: TGTGCCAGCAGTTTATCTCTACAGGGAACTTCACCCCTCCACTTT. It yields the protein CASSLSLQGTSPLHF.

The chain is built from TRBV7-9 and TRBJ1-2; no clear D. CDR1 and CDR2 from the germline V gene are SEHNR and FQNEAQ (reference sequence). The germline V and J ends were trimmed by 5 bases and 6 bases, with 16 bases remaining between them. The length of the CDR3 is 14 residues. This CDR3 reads CASSPSGVTHGYTF. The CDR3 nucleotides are TGTGCCAGCAGCCCCTCGGGAGTCACCCATGGCTACACCTTC. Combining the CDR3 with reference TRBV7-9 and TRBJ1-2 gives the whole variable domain DTGVSQNPRHKITKRGQNVTFRCDPISEHNRLYWYRQTLGQGPEFLTYFQNEAQLEKSRLLSDRFSAERPKGSFSTLEIQRTEQGDSAMYLCASSPSGVTHGYTFGSGTRLTVV.

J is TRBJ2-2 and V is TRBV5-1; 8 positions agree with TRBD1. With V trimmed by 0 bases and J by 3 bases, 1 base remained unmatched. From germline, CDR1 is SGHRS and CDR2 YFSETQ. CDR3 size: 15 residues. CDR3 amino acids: CASSLGTGHTGELFF. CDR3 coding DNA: TGCGCCAGCAGCTTGGGGACAGGGCACACCGGGGAGCTGTTTTTT.

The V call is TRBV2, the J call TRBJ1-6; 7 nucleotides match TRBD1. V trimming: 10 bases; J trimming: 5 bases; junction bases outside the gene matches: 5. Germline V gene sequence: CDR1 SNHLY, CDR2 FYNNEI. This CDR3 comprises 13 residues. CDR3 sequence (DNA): TGTGCCACCCAGACAGGGAATAATTCACCCCTCCACTTT. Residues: CATQTGNNSPLHF.

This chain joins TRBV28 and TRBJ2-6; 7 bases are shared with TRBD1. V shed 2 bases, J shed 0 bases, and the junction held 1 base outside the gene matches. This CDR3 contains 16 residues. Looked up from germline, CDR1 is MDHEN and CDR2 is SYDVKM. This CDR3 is CASSLGTVSGANVLTF. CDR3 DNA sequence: TGTGCCAGCAGTTTAGGGACAGTCTCTGGGGCCAACGTCCTGACTTTC.

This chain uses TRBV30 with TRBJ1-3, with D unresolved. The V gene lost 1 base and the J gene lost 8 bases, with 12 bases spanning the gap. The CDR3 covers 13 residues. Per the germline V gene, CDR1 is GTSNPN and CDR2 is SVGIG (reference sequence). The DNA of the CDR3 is TGTGCCTGGAGTGGACATTACGGCGACACCATATATTTT. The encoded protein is CAWSGHYGDTIYF.

The CDR3 DNA reads TGTGCCAGCAGTTTAGTCCACAGGGGTGAGACCCAGTACTTC. This encodes CASSLVHRGETQYF. The genes are TRBV28 and TRBJ2-5, with 7 nucleotides matching TRBD1. This CDR3 spans 14 amino acids. Germline loops: CDR1 MDHEN, CDR2 SYDVKM. V gave up 2 bases and J gave up 5 bases; unmatched junction bases: 5.

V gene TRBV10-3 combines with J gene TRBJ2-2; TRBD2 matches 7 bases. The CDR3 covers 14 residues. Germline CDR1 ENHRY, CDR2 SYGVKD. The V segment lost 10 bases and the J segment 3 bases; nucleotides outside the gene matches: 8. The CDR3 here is CATRLGRDTGELFF. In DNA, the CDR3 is TGTGCCACCCGACTGGGGAGGGACACCGGGGAGCTGTTTTTT.

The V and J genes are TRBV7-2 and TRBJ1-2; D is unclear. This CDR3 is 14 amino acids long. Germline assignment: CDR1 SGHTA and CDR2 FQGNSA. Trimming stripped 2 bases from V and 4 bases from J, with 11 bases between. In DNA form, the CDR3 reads TGTGCCAGCAGCTTACTCGGGAGTAGCTATGGCTACACCTTC. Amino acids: CASSLLGSSYGYTF.

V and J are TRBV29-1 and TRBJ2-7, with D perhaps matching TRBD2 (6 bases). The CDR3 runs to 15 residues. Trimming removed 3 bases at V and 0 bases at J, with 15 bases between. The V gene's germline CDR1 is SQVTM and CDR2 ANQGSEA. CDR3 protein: CSVEDAGFSSYEQYF. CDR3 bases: TGCAGCGTTGAGGACGCGGGGTTCTCCTCCTACGAGCAGTACTTC.

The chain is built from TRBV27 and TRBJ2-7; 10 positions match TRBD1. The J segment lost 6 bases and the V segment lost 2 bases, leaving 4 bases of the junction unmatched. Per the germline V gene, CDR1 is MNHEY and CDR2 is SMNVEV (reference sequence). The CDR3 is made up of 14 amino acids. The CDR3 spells CASSLGTGVSEQYF. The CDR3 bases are TGTGCCAGCAGTTTAGGGACAGGGGTGTCCGAGCAGTACTTC.

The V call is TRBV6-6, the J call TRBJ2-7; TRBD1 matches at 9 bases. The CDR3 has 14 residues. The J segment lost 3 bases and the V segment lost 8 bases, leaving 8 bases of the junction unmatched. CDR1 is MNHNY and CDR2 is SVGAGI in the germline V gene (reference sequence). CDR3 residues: CASWAGTGHYEQYF. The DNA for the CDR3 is TGTGCCAGCTGGGCCGGGACAGGGCACTACGAGCAGTACTTC.